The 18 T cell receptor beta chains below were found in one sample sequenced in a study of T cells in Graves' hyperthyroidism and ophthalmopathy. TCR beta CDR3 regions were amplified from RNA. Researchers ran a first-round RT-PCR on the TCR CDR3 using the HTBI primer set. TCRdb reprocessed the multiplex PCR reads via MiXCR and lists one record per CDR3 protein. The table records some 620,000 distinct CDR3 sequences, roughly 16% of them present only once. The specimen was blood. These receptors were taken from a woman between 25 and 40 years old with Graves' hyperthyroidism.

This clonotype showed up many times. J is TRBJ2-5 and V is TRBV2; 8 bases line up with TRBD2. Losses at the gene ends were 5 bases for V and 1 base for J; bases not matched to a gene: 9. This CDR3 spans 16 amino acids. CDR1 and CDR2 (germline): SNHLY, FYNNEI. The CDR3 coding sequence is TGTGCCAGCAGTCTTGCTCCAACTAGCGGCCAAGAGACCCAGTACTTC. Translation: CASSLAPTSGQETQYF.

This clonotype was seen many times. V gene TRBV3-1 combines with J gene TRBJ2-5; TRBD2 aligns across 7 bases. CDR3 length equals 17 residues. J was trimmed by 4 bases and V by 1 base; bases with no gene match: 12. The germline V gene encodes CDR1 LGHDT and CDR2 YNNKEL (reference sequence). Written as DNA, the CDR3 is TGTGCCAGCAGCCAAGGTGTAAGCGGGATAGTGGGAGAGACCCAGTACTTC. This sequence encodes CASSQGVSGIVGETQYF.

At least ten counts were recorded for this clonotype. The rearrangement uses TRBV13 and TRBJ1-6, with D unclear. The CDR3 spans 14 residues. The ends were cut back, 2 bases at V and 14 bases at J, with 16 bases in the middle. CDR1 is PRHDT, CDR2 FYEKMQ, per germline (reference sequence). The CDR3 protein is CASSLWLGSEALHF. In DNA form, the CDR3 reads TGTGCCAGCAGCTTATGGCTGGGGTCTGAGGCCCTCCACTTT.

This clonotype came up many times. CDR3 sequence (DNA): TGTGCCAGCAGCTTACGGTCTGGGGCCAACGTCCTGACTTTC. It specifies CASSLRSGANVLTF. The V and J genes are TRBV13 and TRBJ2-6, with D unclear. CDR1 PRHDT and CDR2 FYEKMQ come from the germline V gene (reference sequence). V was cut by 2 bases and J by 1 base, with 3 bases left in between. The CDR3 has 14 residues.

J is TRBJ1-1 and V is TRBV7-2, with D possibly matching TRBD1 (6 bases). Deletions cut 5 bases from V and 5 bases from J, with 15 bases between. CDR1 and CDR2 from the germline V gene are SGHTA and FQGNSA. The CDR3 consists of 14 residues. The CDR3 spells CASSHPVRGTEAFF. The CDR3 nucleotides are TGTGCCAGCAGCCACCCCGTTAGGGGGACTGAAGCTTTCTTT.

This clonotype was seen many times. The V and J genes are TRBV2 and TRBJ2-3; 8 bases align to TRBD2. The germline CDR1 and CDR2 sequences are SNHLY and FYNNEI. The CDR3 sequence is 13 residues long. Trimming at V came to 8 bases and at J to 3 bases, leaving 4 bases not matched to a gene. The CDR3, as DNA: TGTGCCAGCGAGGGCGGGAGGACAGATACGCAGTATTTT. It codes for CASEGGRTDTQYF.

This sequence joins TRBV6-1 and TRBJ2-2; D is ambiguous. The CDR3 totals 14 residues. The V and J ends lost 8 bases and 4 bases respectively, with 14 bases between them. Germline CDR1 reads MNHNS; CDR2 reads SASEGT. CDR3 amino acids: CASQSTQVTGELFF. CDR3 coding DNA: TGTGCCAGCCAATCAACGCAGGTCACCGGGGAGCTGTTTTTT.

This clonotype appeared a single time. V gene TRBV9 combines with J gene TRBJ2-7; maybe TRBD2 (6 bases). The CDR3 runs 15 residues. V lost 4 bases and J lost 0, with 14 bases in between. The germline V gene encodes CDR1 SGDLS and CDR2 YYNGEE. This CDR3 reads CASSPRGSSSYEQYF. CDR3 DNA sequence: TGTGCCAGCAGCCCGCGGGGTTCTTCCTCCTACGAGCAGTACTTC.

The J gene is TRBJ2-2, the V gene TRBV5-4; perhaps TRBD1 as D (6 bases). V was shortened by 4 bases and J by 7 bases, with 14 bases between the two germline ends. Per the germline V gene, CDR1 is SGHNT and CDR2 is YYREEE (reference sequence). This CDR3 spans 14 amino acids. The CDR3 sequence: CASSPTGMSGELFF. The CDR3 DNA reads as TGTGCCAGCAGCCCTACAGGGATGAGCGGGGAGCTGTTTTTT.

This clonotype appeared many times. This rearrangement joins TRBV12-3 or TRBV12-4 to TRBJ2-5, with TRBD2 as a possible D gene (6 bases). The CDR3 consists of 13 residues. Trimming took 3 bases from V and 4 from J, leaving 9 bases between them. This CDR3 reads CASSFGGGETQYF. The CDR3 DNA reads TGTGCCAGCAGTTTTGGGGGAGGAGAGACCCAGTACTTC.

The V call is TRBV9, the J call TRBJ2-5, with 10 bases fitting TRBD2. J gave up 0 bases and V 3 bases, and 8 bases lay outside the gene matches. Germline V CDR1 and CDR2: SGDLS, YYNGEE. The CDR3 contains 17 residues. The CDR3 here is CASSDGRGLADQETQYF. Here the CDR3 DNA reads TGTGCCAGCAGCGATGGCCGTGGACTAGCGGACCAAGAGACCCAGTACTTC.

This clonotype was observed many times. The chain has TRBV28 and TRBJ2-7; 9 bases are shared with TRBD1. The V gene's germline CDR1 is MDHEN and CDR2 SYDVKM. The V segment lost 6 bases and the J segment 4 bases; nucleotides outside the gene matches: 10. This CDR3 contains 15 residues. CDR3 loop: CASRPQGAQGYEQYF. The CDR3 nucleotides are TGTGCCAGCAGACCACAGGGGGCGCAGGGATACGAGCAGTACTTC.

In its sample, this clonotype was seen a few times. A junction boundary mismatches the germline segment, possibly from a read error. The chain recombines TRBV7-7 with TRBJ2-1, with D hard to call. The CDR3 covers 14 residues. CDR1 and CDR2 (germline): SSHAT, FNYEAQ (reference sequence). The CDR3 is CASSPGPTYNEQFF. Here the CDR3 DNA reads TGTGCTAGCAGCCCCGGACCTACGTACAATGAGCAGTTCTTC.

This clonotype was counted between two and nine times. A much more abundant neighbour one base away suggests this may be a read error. CDR3 in DNA: TGTGCCAGCAGCTTAAGCGGGAGGCCCACAGATACGCAGTATTTT. Amino acid sequence: CASSLSGRPTDTQYF. The chain uses TRBV7-3 and TRBJ2-3, with 8 bases aligning to TRBD2. Unmatched junction bases numbered 2, after V lost 1 base and J lost 2 bases. Germline V gene data show CDR1 as SGHTA and CDR2 as FQGTGA. This CDR3 spans 15 amino acids. The whole variable domain, filled in from reference TRBV7-3 and TRBJ2-3, reads GAGVSQTPSNKVTEKGKYVELRCDPISGHTALYWYRQSLGQGPEFLIYFQGTGAADDSGLPNDRFFAVRPEGSVSTLKIQRTERGDSAVYLCASSLSGRPTDTQYFGPGTRLTVL.

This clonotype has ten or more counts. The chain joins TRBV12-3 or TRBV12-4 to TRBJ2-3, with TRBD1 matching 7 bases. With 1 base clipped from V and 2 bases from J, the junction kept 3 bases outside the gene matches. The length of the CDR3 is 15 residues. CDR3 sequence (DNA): TGTGCCAGCAGTTTAGGCGACAGGGCCACAGATACGCAGTATTTT. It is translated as CASSLGDRATDTQYF.

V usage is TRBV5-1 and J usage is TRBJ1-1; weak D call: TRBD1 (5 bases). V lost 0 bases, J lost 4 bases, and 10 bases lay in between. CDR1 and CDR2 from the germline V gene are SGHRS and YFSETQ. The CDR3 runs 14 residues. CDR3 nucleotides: TGCGCCAGCAGCTTGGATCCAGGGAGCACTGAAGCTTTCTTT. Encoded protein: CASSLDPGSTEAFF.

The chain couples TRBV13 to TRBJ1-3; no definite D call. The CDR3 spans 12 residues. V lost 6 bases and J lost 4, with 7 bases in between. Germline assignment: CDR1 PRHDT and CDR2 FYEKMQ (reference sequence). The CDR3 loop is CASSPRGNTIYF. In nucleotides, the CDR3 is TGTGCCAGCAGTCCCCGCGGAAACACCATATATTTT.

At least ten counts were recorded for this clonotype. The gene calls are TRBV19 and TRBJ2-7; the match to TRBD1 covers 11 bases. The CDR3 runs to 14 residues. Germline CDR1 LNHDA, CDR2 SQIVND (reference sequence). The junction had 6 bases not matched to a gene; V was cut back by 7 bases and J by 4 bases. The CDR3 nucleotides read TGTGCCAGTACCGCGGGACAGGGGGTATACGAGCAGTACTTC. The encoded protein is CASTAGQGVYEQYF.